A single T cell receptor (beta chain) is shown here with its context. The table lists this clonotype with many counts. The antigen this receptor binds is unknown. Base qualities were left out, and no much larger clone turns up one base away. cDNA was synthesized by template-switch 5'RACE using a primer carrying a 10-nucleotide random unique molecular identifier by which each TCR transcript was tagged. Every sequencing run yielded over 190 million TCR-beta sequences covering 15-18 subjects. The RNeasy kit was used for extraction of total RNA. TCR-beta VDJ regions were amplified with primers for the TCR constant region and the 5'RACE anchor, using the KAPA Real-time Library Amplification kit. A first PCR added sample indexes and Illumina adaptors, after which a second PCR increased the library yield. After Ampure bead purification, the roughly 650 bp TCR product was size-selected on a 2% E-gel SizeSelection system. Before pooling, library quality was assessed on a Bioanalyzer, concentration was determined with Qubit, and library quantification was performed with the Kapa Library Quantification kit. An Illumina HiSeq 2500 sequenced the libraries paired-end 2 x 150 bp. To increase sequence diversity, about 23-30% phiX was spiked into each library pool. The authors processed their data as follows. Quality-filtered reads were processed with the UMI-based MiGEC pipeline, which removed over 75% of raw TCR sequences during error correction. VDJ genes were aligned to IMGT germline references, and clonotypes were defined by unique CDR3 amino acid sequence plus V-J genes. Clonal expansion, Shannon diversity and CDR3 relatedness were evaluated with VDJtools (CalcPairwiseDistances, ClusterSamples), while phylogenetic trees were built in CLCbio workbench. Expanded clones were defined as having at least 8 unique UMIs, based on coefficient-of-variation modelling across technical triplicates. TCRdb's own reprocessing of the public reads used fastp at Q25 and MiXCR and kept productive beta chains. All rows with the same CDR3 protein become a single entry with the most common DNA and genes. The V and J calls were determined by TCRdb, not by the authors. This sample lists around 83,000 distinct CDR3 sequences; 12% to 15% were detected once. Together, the top ten hold 6% to 7% of the sample.

The healthy controls were volunteers from blood banks in Maryland, USA. For the unsorted PBMC libraries, 2 million PBMCs were stored in RNAlater at -80 degrees C until RNA extraction and were used to generate the libraries. PBMCs were separated from peripheral blood using Ficoll-Hypaque density gradient centrifugation and then cryopreserved in liquid nitrogen. The CDR3 contains 15 residues, cysteine and phenylalanine counted. The sequence is cut down to CDR3 DNA, 45 bases in frame from base 1. Compared with germline, V lacks 8 bases and J lacks 1 base; bases without a gene match: 10. For CDR1 and CDR2, the germline V gene lists SGHRS and YFSETQ. The entry originates in a study of neurological immune-mediated disorders (dated by TCRdb to about 2019). In terms of the full investigation: Peripheral blood TCR-beta repertoires from HTLV-I-associated myelopathy (HAM/TSP) patients, multiple sclerosis patients and healthy controls were compared by UMI-based sequencing. Longitudinal samples, technical triplicates and paired sorted CD4+ and CD8+ T-cell subsets, alongside PBMC samples, were included among the approximately 100 TCR-beta libraries. The cohort comprised 68 subjects: around 15 HAM/TSP patients, 35 or so multiple sclerosis patients and about 20 healthy controls.

The research as a whole found: The highest TCR clonal expansion was observed in HAM/TSP patients, whereas the lowest was observed in MS patients, even when compared with healthy controls. No identical CDR3 amino acid sequences were shared among expanded clones across subjects, suggesting private TCR-beta repertoires in all groups.

The sequence derives from a woman between 45 and 60 years old in good health. The sequenced sample consisted of PBMCs. The chain is encoded by TRBV5-1 joined to TRBJ2-5, and 8 bases in between align with TRBD2. The CDR3 reads as follows: CASYFTSGAQETQYF. The sequenced DNA is TGCGCCAGTTACTTTACTAGCGGCGCCCAAGAGACCCAGTACTTC.